A single sample is the source of the 22 T cell receptor beta chains below, sequenced in a study of Tregs in tolerant kidney transplant recipients (dated by TCRdb to between 2018 and 2021). The library was built by means of the immunoSEQ multiplex PCR assay. The table was pulled from immuneACCESS by TCRdb, which kept in-frame rearrangements only. Such tables lose some clones; where checked, under half of the loss comes from unresolved V genes, and the rest has no known cause. This sample lists just under 20,000 clones; about two thirds were detected once. Clones ranked in the top ten supply 3% to 3.5% of the sample. What these receptors recognize is not known. The sample was Tregs from blood cultured with allogeneic cells. The receptor source for this set is a human donor in good health.

This clone was counted once. CDR3 amino acids: CASSYSNRGTEAFF. The DNA for the CDR3 is TGTGCCAGCAGTTACTCTAATAGGGGGACTGAAGCTTTCTTT. The chain carries TRBV6-5 and TRBJ1-1; TRBD1 is a possible D gene (6 bases). V lost 0 bases and J 5 bases, leaving 10 bases between the germline ends. CDR1 MNHEY and CDR2 SVGAGI come from the germline V gene. CDR3 length: 14 residues.

This chain links TRBV7-9 with TRBJ1-1, with D unresolved. The CDR3 length is 12 residues. V was clipped by 5 bases and J by 7 bases, with 11 bases between them. The germline gives CDR1 SEHNR, CDR2 FQNEAQ (reference sequence). The CDR3 nucleotides read TGTGCCAGCAGCCGAGACCATGGTGAAGCTTTCTTT. It translates to CASSRDHGEAFF.

The V gene is TRBV6-5, the J gene TRBJ1-2; 8 bases are shared with TRBD1. Germline CDR1 reads MNHEY; CDR2 reads SVGAGI. The V segment lost 8 bases and the J segment 8 bases; nucleotides outside the gene matches: 13. The CDR3 consists of 14 residues. DNA for the CDR3: TGTGCCAGCGGATTAGGACAGGGATCACGGGGCTACACCTTC. Protein sequence: CASGLGQGSRGYTF.

CDR3: CASSEGTGGLGYGYTF. The CDR3 DNA sequence: TGTGCCAGCAGTGAAGGGACAGGGGGCCTCGGCTATGGCTACACCTTC. The genes are TRBV25-1 and TRBJ1-2; 12 bases match TRBD1. The ends lost 2 bases at V and 4 bases at J; junction bases unmatched: 5. The CDR3 is made up of 16 amino acids. The germline V gene has CDR1 MGHDK and CDR2 SYGVNS.

This clone was observed a handful of times. The chain employs TRBV21-1 and TRBJ1-2; TRBD1 is the table's D call, not checked against the DNA. TRBV21-1 is a documented pseudogene. The CDR3 length is 14 residues. The CDR3 spells CASSTGGQVFGYTF. DNA for the CDR3: TGTGCCAGCAGCACTGGGGGACAGGTTTTCGGCTACACCTTC.

Points on this clone: Sequence at one end of the junction differs from germline and may be a read error. This rearrangement joins TRBV19 to TRBJ2-3, with 7 bases matching TRBD2. The germline V gene has CDR1 LNHDA and CDR2 SQIVND (reference sequence). The CDR3 has 16 residues. The chain's CDR3 is CAGSTTSGGSPDTQYF. The CDR3 nucleotides read TGTGCCGGTAGTACGACTAGTGGCGGGAGTCCAGATACGCAGTATTTT. Combining the CDR3 with reference TRBV19 and TRBJ2-3 gives the whole variable domain DGGITQSPKYLFRKEGQNVTLSCEQNLNHDAMYWYRQDPGQGLRLIYYSQIVNDFQKGDIAEGYSVSREKKESFPLTVTSAQKNPTAFYLCAGSTTSGGSPDTQYFGPGTRLTVL.

The chain carries TRBV2 and TRBJ1-2; D gene ambiguous. This CDR3 spans 16 amino acids. Per the germline V gene, CDR1 is SNHLY and CDR2 is FYNNEI. V lost 6 bases to trimming and J lost 4 bases, with 21 bases between them. The CDR3: CASSLTSISQAYGYTF. The CDR3 nucleotides read TGTGCCAGCAGCCTGACTAGCATATCCCAGGCCTATGGCTACACCTTC.

V is TRBV28 and J is TRBJ1-5; the D gene is possibly TRBD1 (6 bases). Germline V gene lookup returns CDR1 MDHEN and CDR2 SYDVKM. Trimming took off 7 bases at V and 5 bases at J, with 15 bases between the two ends. This CDR3 has 14 amino acids. In nucleotides, the CDR3 is TGTGCCAGCACCCCGGGGGGGGCCCATCAGCCCCAGCATTTT. As protein: CASTPGGAHQPQHF. Combining the CDR3 with reference TRBV28 and TRBJ1-5 gives the whole variable domain DVKVTQSSRYLVKRTGEKVFLECVQDMDHENMFWYRQDPGLGLRLIYFSYDVKMKEKGDIPEGYSVSREKKERFSLILESASTNQTSMYLCASTPGGAHQPQHFGDGTRLSIL.

This chain uses TRBV20-1 with TRBJ1-5; no clear D. This CDR3 has 11 amino acids. Trimming removed 7 bases from V and 7 bases from J, with 11 bases in between. The germline gives CDR1 DFQATT, CDR2 SNEGSKA (reference sequence). The CDR3 DNA is TGCAGTGTGGGCAGACTCCAGCCCCAGCATTTT. Protein product: CSVGRLQPQHF.

The chain joins TRBV11-3 to TRBJ1-1; D gene uncertain. Germline loops: CDR1 SGHNT, CDR2 YENEEA. V was clipped by 5 bases and J by 0 bases, with 16 bases between them. CDR3 length: 16 residues. CDR3 sequence: CASSPPTDPVNTEAFF. CDR3 coding DNA: TGTGCCAGCAGCCCGCCGACTGACCCAGTGAACACTGAAGCTTTCTTT.

The chain links TRBV2 to TRBJ2-2; 12 bases match TRBD1. J gave up 7 bases and V 6 bases, and 3 bases lay outside the gene matches. The CDR3 is 14 amino acids. CDR1 SNHLY and CDR2 FYNNEI come from the germline V gene. CDR3 nucleotide sequence: TGTGCCAGCAGGGGACAGGGGGCGAACGGGGAGCTGTTTTTT. Translation gives CASRGQGANGELFF.

This clone was picked up one time. The chain couples TRBV6-6 to TRBJ2-1, with D possibly being TRBD1 (7 bases). Germline V gives CDR1 MNHNY, CDR2 SVGAGI (reference sequence). The CDR3 spans 15 residues. V was trimmed by 2 bases and J by 5 bases, leaving 13 bases between them. CDR3 in amino acids: CASSYGGGYDNEQFF. The CDR3 nucleotides read TGTGCCAGCAGTTACGGAGGGGGCTACGACAATGAGCAGTTCTTC.

This chain connects TRBV7-9 to TRBJ2-5; 13 bases fit TRBD2. V lost 4 bases, J lost 5 bases, and 4 bases stayed unmatched. The CDR3 has 15 amino acids. CDR1 is SEHNR, CDR2 FQNEAQ, per germline (reference sequence). The chain's CDR3 is CASSSVLAGGETQYF. The CDR3, as DNA: TGTGCCAGCAGCTCCGTACTAGCGGGAGGGGAGACCCAGTACTTC.

Concerning this clone: The junction and the germline gene differ at one end; a read error may be behind it. The chain carries TRBV9 and TRBJ2-7, with TRBD2 matching over 9 bases. Germline V gene sequence: CDR1 SGDLS, CDR2 YYNGEE. There are 11 residues in the CDR3. This CDR3 is CASSGLAGWAF. The CDR3 DNA sequence: TGTGCCAGCAGCGGCCTAGCGGGGTGGGCCTTC.

The gene calls are TRBV6-5 and TRBJ1-6, with TRBD1 as a possible D gene (5 bases). V dropped 7 bases and J dropped 3 bases, with 7 bases sitting between them. CDR1 is MNHEY and CDR2 is SVGAGI in the germline V gene. The CDR3 totals 13 residues. Written as DNA, the CDR3 is TGTGCCAGCAAACAGGTCTATAATTCACCCCTCCACTTT. It is translated as CASKQVYNSPLHF.

This chain connects TRBV29-1 to TRBJ1-2; D is ambiguous. CDR1 and CDR2 from the germline V gene are SQVTM and ANQGSEA. The CDR3 length is 11 residues. V lost 3 bases, J lost 8 bases, and 10 bases lay in between. CDR3 loop: CSVEVGRGYTF. The CDR3 DNA sequence: TGCAGCGTTGAGGTCGGTAGGGGCTACACCTTC.

The chain carries TRBV10-2 and TRBJ1-2, with 8 bases matching TRBD1. Germline-derived CDR1 and CDR2 are WSHSY and SAAADI. Trimming at V came to 8 bases and at J to 4 bases, leaving 9 bases not matched to a gene. This CDR3 has 14 residues. The CDR3 nucleotides read TGCGCCAGCGGGGGTCGAGGACAGGGCTATGGCTACACCTTC. Translation gives CASGGRGQGYGYTF.

V usage is TRBV4-1 and J usage is TRBJ1-2; D not resolved. The CDR3 is 15 amino acids. V dropped 3 bases and J dropped 2 bases, with 13 bases sitting between them. Germline V gene data show CDR1 as MGHRA and CDR2 as YSYEKL. CDR3 amino acids: CASSQSETSNYGYTF. CDR3 coding DNA: TGCGCCAGCAGCCAGAGTGAAACTTCGAACTATGGCTACACCTTC.

The chain joins TRBV7-2 to TRBJ2-5; D is perhaps TRBD2 (6 bases). The germline V gene has CDR1 SGHTA and CDR2 FQGNSA. The CDR3 consists of 15 residues. V was trimmed by 1 base and J by 2 bases, leaving 11 bases between them. CDR3 nucleotides: TGTGCCAGCAGCTTAGTTTGGGGAGGTCAAGAGACCCAGTACTTC. Translation gives CASSLVWGGQETQYF.

The chain links TRBV7-6 to TRBJ2-1; 9 positions match TRBD2. CDR1 and CDR2 from the germline V gene are SGHVS and FNYEAQ. CDR3 length: 16 amino acids. V trimming: 5 bases; J trimming: 9 bases; junction bases outside the gene matches: 14. CDR3 residues: CASSQFTYSAGGEQFF. The DNA of the CDR3 is TGTGCCAGCAGCCAATTCACCTACTCAGCGGGGGGTGAGCAGTTCTTC.

There are a few counts of this clone. V gene TRBV7-6 combines with J gene TRBJ2-3; 10 positions match TRBD2. Looked up from germline, CDR1 is SGHVS and CDR2 is FNYEAQ. The J segment lost 1 base and the V segment lost 5 bases, leaving 6 bases of the junction unmatched. The CDR3 sequence is 16 residues long. CDR3 in amino acids: CASSVSSGGRTDTQYF. CDR3 DNA: TGTGCCAGCAGCGTCTCTAGCGGGGGCCGCACAGATACGCAGTATTTT. The full variable domain, rest sourced from reference TRBV7-6 and TRBJ2-3, is GAGVSQSPRYKVTKRGQDVALRCDPISGHVSLYWYRQALGQGPEFLTYFNYEAQQDKSGLPNDRFSAERPEGSISTLTIQRTEQRDSAMYRCASSVSSGGRTDTQYFGPGTRLTVL.

The rearrangement uses TRBV6-6 and TRBJ2-5, with 8 bases fitting TRBD1. The CDR3 has 16 amino acids. Losses at the gene ends were 5 bases for V and 4 bases for J; bases not matched to a gene: 12. Germline V gives CDR1 MNHNY, CDR2 SVGAGI (reference sequence). For the CDR3, the DNA is TGTGCCAGCAGTGCCTATCAGGGGGCGCGTCGAGAGACCCAGTACTTC. Protein sequence: CASSAYQGARRETQYF.